The clone carrying this T cell receptor beta chain has just one count. This sample is part of a study of cytomegalovirus exposure and HLA in healthy donors. The V and J ends lost 5 bases and 7 bases, in that order; junction bases with no gene match: 6. Germline loops: CDR1 SGHNT, CDR2 YYREEE (reference sequence). CDR3 size: 14 residues. This PCR relied on a set of 60 Vbeta primers and 13 Jbeta primers. Using immunoSEQ multiplex PCR, the repertoire was profiled, and TCRdb retains in-frame clones only, with some absent. Of around 150,000 clones in the sample, over 80% were seen once. V usage is TRBV5-4 and J usage is TRBJ1-4, with 9 bases aligning to TRBD1. The clonotype originates from a male donor in good health and CMV-seropositive. What was sequenced was PBMCs. In DNA form, the CDR3 reads TGTGCCAGCAGTTCTAGACAGGGGGGTGAAAAACTGTTTTTT. It encodes CASSSRQGGEKLFF.